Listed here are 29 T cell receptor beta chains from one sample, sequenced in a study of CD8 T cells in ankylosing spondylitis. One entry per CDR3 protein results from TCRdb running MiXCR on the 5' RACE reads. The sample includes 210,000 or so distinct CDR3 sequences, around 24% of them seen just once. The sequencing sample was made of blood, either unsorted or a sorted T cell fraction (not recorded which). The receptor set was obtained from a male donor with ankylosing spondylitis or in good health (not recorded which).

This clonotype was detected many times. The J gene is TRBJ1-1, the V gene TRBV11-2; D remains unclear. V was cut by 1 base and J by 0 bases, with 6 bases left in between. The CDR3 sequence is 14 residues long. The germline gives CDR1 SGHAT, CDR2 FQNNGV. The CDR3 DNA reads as TGTGCCAGCAGCTTAGTGAGAGTGAACACTGAAGCTTTCTTT. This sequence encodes CASSLVRVNTEAFF.

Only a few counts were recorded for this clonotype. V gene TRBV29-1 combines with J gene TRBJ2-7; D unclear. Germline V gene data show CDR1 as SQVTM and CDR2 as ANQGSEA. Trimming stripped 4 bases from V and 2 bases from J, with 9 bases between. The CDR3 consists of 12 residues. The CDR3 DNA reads TGCAGCGTTGTCCTACAGACCTACGAGCAGTACTTC. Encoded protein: CSVVLQTYEQYF.

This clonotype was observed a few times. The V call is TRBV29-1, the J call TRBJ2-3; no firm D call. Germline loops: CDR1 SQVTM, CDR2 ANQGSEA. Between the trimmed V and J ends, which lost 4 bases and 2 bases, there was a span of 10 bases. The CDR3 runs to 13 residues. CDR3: CSVVWSNTDTQYF. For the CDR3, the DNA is TGCAGCGTTGTCTGGTCGAACACAGATACGCAGTATTTT.

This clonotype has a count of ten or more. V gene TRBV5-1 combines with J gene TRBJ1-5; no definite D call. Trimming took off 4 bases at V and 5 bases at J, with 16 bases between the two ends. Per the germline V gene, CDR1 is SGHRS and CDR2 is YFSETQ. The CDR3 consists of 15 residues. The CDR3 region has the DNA TGCGCCAGCAGCCCTAATTGGGGTGGGGATCAGCCCCAGCATTTT. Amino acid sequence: CASSPNWGGDQPQHF.

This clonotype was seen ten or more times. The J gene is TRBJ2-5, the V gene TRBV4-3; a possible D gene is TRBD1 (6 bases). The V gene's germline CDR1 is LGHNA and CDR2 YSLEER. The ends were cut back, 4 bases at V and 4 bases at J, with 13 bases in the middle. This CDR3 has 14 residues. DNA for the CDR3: TGCGCCAGCAGCCTGACAGGTTCGGGAGAGACCCAGTACTTC. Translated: CASSLTGSGETQYF.

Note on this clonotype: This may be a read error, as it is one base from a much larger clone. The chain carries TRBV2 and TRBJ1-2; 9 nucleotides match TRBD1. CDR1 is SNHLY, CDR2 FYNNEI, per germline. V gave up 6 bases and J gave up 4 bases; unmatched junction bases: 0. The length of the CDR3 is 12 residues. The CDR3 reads CASRGQGYGYTF. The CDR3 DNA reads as TGTGCCAGCAGGGGACAGGGCTATGGCTACACCTTC. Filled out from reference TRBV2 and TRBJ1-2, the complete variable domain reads EPEVTQTPSHQVTQMGQEVILRCVPISNHLYFYWYRQILGQKVEFLVSFYNNEISEKSEIFDDQFSVERPDGSNFTLKIRSTKLEDSAMYFCASRGQGYGYTFGSGTRLTVV.

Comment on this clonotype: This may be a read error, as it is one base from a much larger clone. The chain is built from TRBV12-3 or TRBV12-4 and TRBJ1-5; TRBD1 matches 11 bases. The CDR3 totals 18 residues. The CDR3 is CTSSSRTGGVRGNQPQHF. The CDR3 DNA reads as TGTACCAGCAGTTCCCGGACAGGGGGCGTGAGGGGCAATCAGCCCCAGCATTTT.

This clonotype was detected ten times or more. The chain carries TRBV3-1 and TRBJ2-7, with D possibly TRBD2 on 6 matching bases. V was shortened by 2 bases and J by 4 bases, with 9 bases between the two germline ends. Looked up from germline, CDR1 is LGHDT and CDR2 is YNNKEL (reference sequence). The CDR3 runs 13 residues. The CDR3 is CASSQPGLYEQYF. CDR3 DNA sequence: TGTGCCAGCAGCCAACCGGGACTTTACGAGCAGTACTTC.

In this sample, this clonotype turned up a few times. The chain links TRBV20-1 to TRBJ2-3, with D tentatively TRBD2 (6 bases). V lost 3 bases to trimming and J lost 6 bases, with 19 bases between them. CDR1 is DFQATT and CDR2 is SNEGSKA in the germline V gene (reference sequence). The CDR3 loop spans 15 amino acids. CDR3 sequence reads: CSARDGPGESDTQYF. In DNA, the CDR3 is TGCAGTGCTAGGGATGGTCCGGGAGAATCGGATACGCAGTATTTT.

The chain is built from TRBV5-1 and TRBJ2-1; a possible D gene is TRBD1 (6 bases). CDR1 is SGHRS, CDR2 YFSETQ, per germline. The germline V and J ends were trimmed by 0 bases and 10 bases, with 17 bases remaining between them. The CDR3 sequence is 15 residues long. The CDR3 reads CASSLGSDSRKEQFF. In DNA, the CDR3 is TGCGCCAGCAGCTTGGGGTCGGACAGTCGAAAGGAGCAGTTCTTC.

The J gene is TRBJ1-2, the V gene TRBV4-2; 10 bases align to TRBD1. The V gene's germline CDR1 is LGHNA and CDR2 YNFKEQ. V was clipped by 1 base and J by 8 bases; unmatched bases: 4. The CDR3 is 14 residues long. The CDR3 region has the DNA TGTGCCAGCAGCCAAGTAGGGACAGGGGAAGGCTACACCTTC. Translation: CASSQVGTGEGYTF.

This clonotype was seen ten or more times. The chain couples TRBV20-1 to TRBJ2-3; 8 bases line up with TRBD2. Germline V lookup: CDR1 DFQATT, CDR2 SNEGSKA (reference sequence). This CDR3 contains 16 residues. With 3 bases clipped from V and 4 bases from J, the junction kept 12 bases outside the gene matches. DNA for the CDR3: TGCAGTGCTAGGGAGGGGCTAGCGGGTTTCGCAGATACGCAGTATTTT. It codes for CSAREGLAGFADTQYF.

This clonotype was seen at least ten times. In nucleotides, the CDR3 is TGTGCCAGCTCACCAGCAGGGGGTCAGCCCCAGCATTTT. It codes for CASSPAGGQPQHF. The chain couples TRBV18 to TRBJ1-5; 7 bases are a match to TRBD1. V lost 2 bases and J lost 6; bases outside the gene matches: 1. Germline-derived CDR1 and CDR2 are KGHSH and LQKENI. CDR3 length: 13 amino acids.

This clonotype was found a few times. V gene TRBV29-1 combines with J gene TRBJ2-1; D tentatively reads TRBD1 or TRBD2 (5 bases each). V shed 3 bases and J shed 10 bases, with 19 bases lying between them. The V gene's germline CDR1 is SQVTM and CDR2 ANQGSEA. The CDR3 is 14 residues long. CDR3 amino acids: CSVDWDRHLGEQFF. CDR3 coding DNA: TGCAGCGTTGATTGGGACCGTCACCTGGGCGAGCAGTTCTTC.

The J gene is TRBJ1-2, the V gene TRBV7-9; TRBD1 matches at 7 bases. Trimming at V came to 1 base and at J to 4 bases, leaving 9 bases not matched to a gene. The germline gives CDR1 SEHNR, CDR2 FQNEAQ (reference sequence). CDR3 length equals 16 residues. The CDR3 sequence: CASSLGGARGAYGYTF. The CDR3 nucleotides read TGTGCCAGCAGCTTAGGTGGAGCCAGGGGGGCCTATGGCTACACCTTC.

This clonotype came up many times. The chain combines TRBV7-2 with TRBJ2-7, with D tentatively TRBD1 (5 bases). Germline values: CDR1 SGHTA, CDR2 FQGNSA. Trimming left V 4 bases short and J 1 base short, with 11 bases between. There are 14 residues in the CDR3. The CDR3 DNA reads TGTGCCAGCAGCTACGACAGAAAGTCCTACGAGCAGTACTTC. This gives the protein CASSYDRKSYEQYF.

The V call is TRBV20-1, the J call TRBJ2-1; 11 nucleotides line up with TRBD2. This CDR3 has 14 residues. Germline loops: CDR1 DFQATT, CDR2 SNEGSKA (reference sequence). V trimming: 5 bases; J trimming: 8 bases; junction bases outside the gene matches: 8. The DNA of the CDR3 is TGCAGTGCTGTAGGACTAGCGGGTCTTGATGAGCAGTTCTTC. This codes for CSAVGLAGLDEQFF.

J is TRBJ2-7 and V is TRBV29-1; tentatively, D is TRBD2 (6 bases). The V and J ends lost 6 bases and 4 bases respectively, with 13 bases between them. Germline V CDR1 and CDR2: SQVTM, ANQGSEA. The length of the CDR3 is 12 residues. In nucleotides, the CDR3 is TGCAGCGTGAAGGCTGCGGGGTACGAGCAGTACTTC. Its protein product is CSVKAAGYEQYF.

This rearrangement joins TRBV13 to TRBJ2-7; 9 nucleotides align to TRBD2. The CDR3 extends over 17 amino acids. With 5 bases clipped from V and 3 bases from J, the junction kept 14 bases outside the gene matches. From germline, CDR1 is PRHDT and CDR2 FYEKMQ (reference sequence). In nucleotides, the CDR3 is TGTGCCAGCAGCCCCCGAACCATAGCGGGAGCCGGCTACGAGCAGTACTTC. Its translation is CASSPRTIAGAGYEQYF.

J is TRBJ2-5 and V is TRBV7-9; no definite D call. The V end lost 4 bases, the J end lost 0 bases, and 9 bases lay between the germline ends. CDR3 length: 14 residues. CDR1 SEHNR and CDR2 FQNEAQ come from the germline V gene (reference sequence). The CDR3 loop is CASSSYSYQETQYF. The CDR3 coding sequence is TGTGCCAGCAGCTCCTACAGCTACCAAGAGACCCAGTACTTC.

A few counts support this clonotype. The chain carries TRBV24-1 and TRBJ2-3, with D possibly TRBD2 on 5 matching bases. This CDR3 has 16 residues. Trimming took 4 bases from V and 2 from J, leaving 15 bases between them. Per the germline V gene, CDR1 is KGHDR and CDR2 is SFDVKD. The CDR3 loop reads CATSDPGGRPTDTQYF. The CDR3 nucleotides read TGTGCCACCAGTGACCCGGGTGGGAGACCCACAGATACGCAGTATTTT.

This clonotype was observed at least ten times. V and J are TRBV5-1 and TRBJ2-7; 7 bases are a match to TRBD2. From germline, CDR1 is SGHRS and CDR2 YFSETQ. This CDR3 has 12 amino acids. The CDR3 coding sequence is TGCGCGGGGGGGTCTAGCGGATACGAGCAGTACTTC. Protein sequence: CAGGSSGYEQYF.

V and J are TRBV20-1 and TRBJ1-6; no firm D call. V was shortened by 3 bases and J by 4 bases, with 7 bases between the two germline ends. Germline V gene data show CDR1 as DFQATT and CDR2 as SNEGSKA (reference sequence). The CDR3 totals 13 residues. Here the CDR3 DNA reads TGCAGTGCTAGTGAGGGATATAATTCACCCCTCCACTTT. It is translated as CSASEGYNSPLHF.

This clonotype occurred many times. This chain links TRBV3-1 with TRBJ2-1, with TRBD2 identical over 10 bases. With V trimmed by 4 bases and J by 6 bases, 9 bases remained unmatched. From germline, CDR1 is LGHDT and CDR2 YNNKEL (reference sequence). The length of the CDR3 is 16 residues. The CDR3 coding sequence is TGTGCCAGCAGCCTAATGGGGACTAGCGCTAGCAATGAGCAGTTCTTC. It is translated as CASSLMGTSASNEQFF.

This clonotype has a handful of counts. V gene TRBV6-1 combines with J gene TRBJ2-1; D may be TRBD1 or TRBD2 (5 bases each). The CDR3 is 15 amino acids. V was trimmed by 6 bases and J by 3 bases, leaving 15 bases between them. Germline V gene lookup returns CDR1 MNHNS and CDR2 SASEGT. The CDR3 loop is CASSSGDPNYNEQFF. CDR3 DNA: TGTGCCAGCAGCTCCGGGGACCCCAACTACAATGAGCAGTTCTTC.

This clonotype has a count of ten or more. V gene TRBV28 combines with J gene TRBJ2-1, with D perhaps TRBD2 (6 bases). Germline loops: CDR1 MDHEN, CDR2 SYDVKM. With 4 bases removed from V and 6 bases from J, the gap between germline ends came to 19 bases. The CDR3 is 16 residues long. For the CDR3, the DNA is TGTGCCAGCAGTTCCCCCGCGGCTTGGGGGGTCAATGAGCAGTTCTTC. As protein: CASSSPAAWGVNEQFF. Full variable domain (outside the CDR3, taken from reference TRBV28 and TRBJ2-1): DVKVTQSSRYLVKRTGEKVFLECVQDMDHENMFWYRQDPGLGLRLIYFSYDVKMKEKGDIPEGYSVSREKKERFSLILESASTNQTSMYLCASSSPAAWGVNEQFFGPGTRLTVL.

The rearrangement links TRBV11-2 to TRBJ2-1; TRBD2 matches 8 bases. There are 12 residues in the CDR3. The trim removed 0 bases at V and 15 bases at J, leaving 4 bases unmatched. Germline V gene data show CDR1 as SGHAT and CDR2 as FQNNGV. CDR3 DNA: TGTGCCAGCAGCTTAGAAAGCGGGAGAACGTTCTTC. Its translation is CASSLESGRTFF.

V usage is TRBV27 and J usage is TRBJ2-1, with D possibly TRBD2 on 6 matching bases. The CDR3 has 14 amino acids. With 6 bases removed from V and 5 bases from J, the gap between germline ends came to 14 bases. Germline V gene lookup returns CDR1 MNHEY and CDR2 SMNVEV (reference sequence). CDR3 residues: CASREWRDDNEQFF. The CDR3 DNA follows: TGTGCCAGCAGAGAGTGGCGGGATGACAATGAGCAGTTCTTC.

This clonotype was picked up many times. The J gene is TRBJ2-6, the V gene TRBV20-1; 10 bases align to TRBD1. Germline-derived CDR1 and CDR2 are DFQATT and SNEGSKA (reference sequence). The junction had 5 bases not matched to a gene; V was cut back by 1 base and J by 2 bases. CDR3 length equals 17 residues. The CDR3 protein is CSARAGTGVTGANVLTF. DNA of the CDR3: TGCAGTGCTAGAGCCGGGACAGGGGTTACTGGGGCCAACGTCCTGACTTTC.